The 5 T cell receptor beta chains listed next were all sequenced from one sample in a study of CD4+ T cells in melanoma. The method was immunoSEQ multiplex PCR; TCRdb's version includes in-frame clones alone and lacks a portion of them. The sample holds 50,000 to 60,000 clones, roughly three quarters seen once. The sample comprised tumor tissue. These receptors were taken from a human donor with melanoma.

J is TRBJ2-7 and V is TRBV28; D possibly corresponds to TRBD1 (6 bases). CDR3 length: 15 residues. The ends were cut back, 5 bases at V and 6 bases at J, with 20 bases in the middle. CDR1 is MDHEN, CDR2 SYDVKM, per germline. The CDR3 bases are TGTGCCAGCAGTGTTCAGGGGAGTGCCCTCTTCGAGCAGTACTTC. It specifies CASSVQGSALFEQYF.

This clone was observed a single time. This chain connects TRBV7-2 to TRBJ2-3, with D perhaps matching TRBD1 or TRBD2 (5 bases each). The V end lost 4 bases, the J end lost 9 bases, and 17 bases lay between the germline ends. The germline V gene has CDR1 SGHTA and CDR2 FQGNSA. This CDR3 spans 14 amino acids. CDR3 residues: CASSSQVGTGTQYF. The CDR3 region has the DNA TGTGCCAGCAGCTCCCAAGTCGGGACGGGCACGCAGTATTTT.

This clone ranks as medium-sized (0.01 to 0.1%). The CDR3 protein is CASSQGQDPRYEQFF. The DNA for the CDR3 is TGCGCCAGCAGCCAAGGACAGGACCCTAGGTATGAGCAGTTCTTC. The V and J genes are TRBV4-1 and TRBJ2-1; a possible D gene is TRBD1 (6 bases). The CDR3 has 15 residues. Looked up from germline, CDR1 is MGHRA and CDR2 is YSYEKL. Trimming pared 1 base from V and 8 bases from J, leaving 15 bases between.

The chain is built from TRBV9 and TRBJ1-5; D is undetermined. The CDR3 contains 12 residues. With 4 bases removed from V and 9 bases from J, the gap between germline ends came to 11 bases. CDR1 is SGDLS and CDR2 is YYNGEE in the germline V gene. DNA for the CDR3: TGTGCCAGCAGCCCTAAAATAGTGCCCCAGCATTTT. Translated: CASSPKIVPQHF.

The sample holds a few counts of this clone. The chain employs TRBV7-2 and TRBJ1-1, with D unclear. The CDR3 length is 13 residues. Germline loops: CDR1 SGHTA, CDR2 FQGNSA. Trimming left V 2 bases short and J 1 base short, with 5 bases between. The CDR3 protein is CASSLLGNTEAFF. As DNA, the CDR3 is TGTGCCAGCAGCTTATTAGGGAACACTGAAGCTTTCTTT. Full variable domain (missing parts from reference TRBV7-2 and TRBJ1-1): GAGVSQSPSNKVTEKGKDVELRCDPISGHTALYWYRQSLGQGLEFLIYFQGNSAPDKSGLPSDRFSAERTGGSVSTLTIQRTQQEDSAVYLCASSLLGNTEAFFGQGTRLTVV.